The entry below describes one T cell receptor beta chain. Its antigen is not identified. This sample is part of a study of T-cell memory formation after mild COVID-19. Findings of the study overall: Contracting CD4+ clones were located mainly in CM and EM, and CD8+ clones in EMRA.

MiXCR was run by TCRdb on the 5' RACE reads, yielding one entry per CDR3 protein. The data show about 350,000 distinct CDR3 sequences, about an eighth seen once. CDR3 length: 13 amino acids. V shed 5 bases and J shed 7 bases, with 14 bases lying between them. The receptor's source is a man aged 18-30 years who had mild COVID-19 (a few samples of this study predate the infection). Cell type and time point are not known. Specimen: PBMCs or a T cell subset sorted from them (not recorded which). V and J are TRBV12-3 or TRBV12-4 and TRBJ2-5; no clear D gene. CDR3 sequence (DNA): TGTGCCAGCAGTGCGACTGTGGTAGGGACCCAGTACTTC. Encoded protein: CASSATVVGTQYF.